This T cell receptor (beta chain) was identified in a study of Ad26.COV2.S vaccination and SARS-CoV-2 variants. As to this clone: Antigen specificity is unknown.

Trimming left V 3 bases short and J 2 bases short, with 4 bases between. Germline values: CDR1 MNHEY, CDR2 SMNVEV (reference sequence). This CDR3 has 13 residues. Treatment here: roughly 18 received Ad26.COV2.S at low or high dose, single or two shots; about 5 received placebo; per-sample allocation not given. Sampling occurred on day 63 after the first vaccine or placebo injection. Aged 18-55 years, donor was enrolled in Boston in the early 2020s. Spike of the Wuhan-strain SARS-CoV-2 was expressed by an Ad26 vector, which formed the vaccine. This table comes from immunoSEQ multiplex PCR, and its TCRdb copy is limited to in-frame clones, with some not included. The sample carries some 250,000 clones, roughly 90% recorded once. Overall study findings and caveats: Total T cell responses, in the TCR breadth and depth analyses, may have been underestimated.

This chain uses TRBV27 with TRBJ2-2, with D unclear. The material was peripheral blood, obtained in a trial of Ad26.COV2.S vaccine versus placebo. The TCR sequence derives from a person between 18 and 59 years old who received the Ad26.COV2.S COVID-19 vaccine or a placebo. The CDR3: CASSFYNTGELFF. The DNA for the CDR3 is TGTGCCAGCAGTTTTTATAACACCGGGGAGCTGTTTTTT.